This is a list of T cell receptor beta chains from one sample in a study of vaccination and CD4 T cells after COVID-19. TCRdb re-analysed the PCR reads in MiXCR, keeping a single row per CDR3 protein. The sample lists under 8,500 distinct CDR3 sequences, about 48% occurring once. For these receptors, no antigen is known. Sequenced input: CD4+ T cells from blood, cultured in vitro. These receptors were obtained from a human donor in good health. Each CDR3 is given with its conserved first and last residue. A D gene is named only where the DNA matches it firmly. Clone size, where shown, is once, few, many, or a class for clones that have expanded.

CDR3 protein,CDR3 DNA,clone size,J gene,D gene,V gene
CASSYSHGAGEGTEAFF,TGTGCCAGCAGTTACTCGCATGGGGCAGGCGAGGGGACTGAAGCTTTCTTT,-,TRBJ1-1,-,TRBV6-2/TRBV6-3
CASSDGITSGDTQYF,TGCGCCAGCAGTGACGGGATAACTAGCGGCGATACGCAGTATTTT,-,TRBJ2-3,TRBD2,TRBV10-1
CASNYRQPPYNEQFF,TGTGCCAGCAACTATCGACAGCCACCCTACAATGAGCAGTTCTTC,-,TRBJ2-1,-,TRBV6-2/TRBV6-3
CASSLWTGEGREQYF,TGTGCCAGCAGCTTATGGACAGGGGAGGGCAGGGAGCAGTACTTC,-,TRBJ2-7,TRBD1,TRBV7-7
CASSLSGQTGYTF,TGTGCCAGCAGCTTATCGGGACAGACTGGCTACACCTTC,once,TRBJ1-2,TRBD1,TRBV7-2
CSASALVDSPLHF,TGCAGTGCTAGCGCCCTCGTGGATTCACCCCTCCACTTT,few,TRBJ1-6,-,TRBV20-1
CASSYFGLAGDYNEQFF,TGTGCCAGCAGTTATTTTGGCCTAGCGGGCGACTACAATGAGCAGTTCTTC,-,TRBJ2-1,TRBD2,TRBV6-5
CASSERTYGYTF,TGTGCCAGCAGCGAAAGGACTTATGGCTACACCTTC,few,TRBJ1-2,-,TRBV2
CASSPREDRNYGYTF,TGTGCCAGCTCACCACGAGAAGACAGAAACTATGGCTACACCTTC,-,TRBJ1-2,-,TRBV18
CASSPGLAGGWQETQYF,TGTGCCAGCAGCCCGGGACTAGCGGGAGGGTGGCAAGAGACCCAGTACTTC,-,TRBJ2-5,TRBD2,TRBV5-8
CASNLGGTEAFF,TGTGCCAGCAACCTCGGTGGCACTGAAGCTTTCTTT,few,TRBJ1-1,-,TRBV7-9
CASSVNVLYGYTF,TGTGCCAGCAGTGTGAATGTTCTGTATGGCTACACCTTC,-,TRBJ1-2,-,TRBV6-1
CASIGSAGYSNQPQHF,TGTGCCAGTATTGGATCGGCAGGGTATAGCAATCAGCCCCAGCATTTT,few,TRBJ1-5,-,TRBV19
CASSPLGTGSGELFF,TGTGCCAGCTCACCACTGGGGACAGGGAGCGGGGAGCTGTTTTTT,once,TRBJ2-2,TRBD1,TRBV18
CASSLGPDRGYEQYF,TGTGCCAGCAGCTTAGGGCCGGACAGGGGGTACGAGCAGTACTTC,few,TRBJ2-7,TRBD1,TRBV7-2
CSAKKLAGANTGELFF,TGCAGTGCTAAGAAACTAGCGGGGGCGAACACCGGGGAGCTGTTTTTT,few,TRBJ2-2,TRBD2,TRBV20-1
CATSRIRLLGLNTEAFF,TGTGCCACCAGCAGAATAAGACTCCTGGGGCTGAACACTGAAGCTTTCTTT,few,TRBJ1-1,-,TRBV15
CASRGDRRPYEQYF,TGTGCCAGCAGGGGGGACAGGCGGCCCTACGAGCAGTACTTC,-,TRBJ2-7,TRBD1,TRBV6-1
CASSGTGNYEQYF,TGTGCCAGCAGTGGGACAGGGAACTACGAGCAGTACTTC,-,TRBJ2-7,TRBD1,TRBV25-1
CSASSGLTDTQYF,TGCAGTGCTTCCTCCGGACTCACAGATACGCAGTATTTT,-,TRBJ2-3,-,TRBV20-1
CAVGVQGVGNSPLHF,TGTGCCGTAGGGGTACAGGGGGTAGGCAATTCACCCCTCCACTTT,-,TRBJ1-6,TRBD1,TRBV19
CSARLGGEQFF,TGCAGTGCTAGACTGGGGGGTGAGCAGTTCTTC,-,TRBJ2-1,-,TRBV20-1
CASSQSDRRNTIYF,TGCGCCAGCAGCCAATCCGACAGGAGGAACACCATATATTTT,-,TRBJ1-3,-,TRBV4-1
CASSPTNGRGRGGYGYTF,TGTGCCAGCAGTCCCACAAACGGCAGGGGGCGCGGAGGCTATGGCTACACCTTC,few,TRBJ1-2,TRBD1,TRBV28
CASSLDGLGTDTQYF,TGCGCCAGCAGCTTGGACGGACTTGGCACAGATACGCAGTATTTT,once,TRBJ2-3,-,TRBV5-1
CASSATGTGAYGYTF,TGTGCCAGCAGTGCAACCGGGACAGGGGCCTATGGCTACACCTTC,-,TRBJ1-2,TRBD1,TRBV25-1
CSARGGGPGTEAFF,TGCAGTGCTAGAGGGGGGGGGCCAGGTACTGAAGCTTTCTTT,-,TRBJ1-1,-,TRBV20-1
CASSFVSGGVDAGELFF,TGTGCCAGCAGCTTTGTGAGCGGGGGGGTCGACGCCGGGGAGCTGTTTTTT,-,TRBJ2-2,TRBD2,TRBV7-6
CASMMDGGLGNQPQHF,TGTGCCAGCATGATGGATGGGGGGTTAGGAAATCAGCCCCAGCATTTT,-,TRBJ1-5,-,TRBV19
CASSSPPGSGRAETQYF,TGTGCCAGCAGCTCCCCCCCGGGGAGCGGGAGGGCAGAGACCCAGTACTTC,few,TRBJ2-5,TRBD2,TRBV7-2
CATSDSSPRGQPTDTQYF,TGTGCCACCAGTGATTCCTCCCCACGGGGCCAACCCACAGATACGCAGTATTTT,-,TRBJ2-3,-,TRBV24-1
CASSEGYNEQFF,TGTGCCAGCAGCGAGGGTTACAATGAGCAGTTCTTC,-,TRBJ2-1,-,TRBV11-3
CASSFRGPKFNEQFF,TGTGCCAGCAGCTTCCGGGGCCCGAAATTCAATGAGCAGTTCTTC,-,TRBJ2-1,-,TRBV7-6
CASSTRAKNTGELFF,TGTGCCAGCAGCACCCGGGCCAAAAACACCGGGGAGCTGTTTTTT,-,TRBJ2-2,-,TRBV5-4
CASSYTQDVISGAYEQYF,TGTGCCAGCAGTTATACCCAAGATGTAATTTCCGGAGCTTACGAGCAGTACTTC,-,TRBJ2-7,-,TRBV27
CASGTSLTGSMNTEAFF,TGTGCCAGCGGGACCTCTTTGACAGGGAGCATGAACACTGAAGCTTTCTTT,-,TRBJ1-1,TRBD1,TRBV7-2
CASSYLAGAGNEQFF,TGTGCCAGCAGTTACTTAGCGGGAGCTGGAAATGAGCAGTTCTTC,-,TRBJ2-1,TRBD2,TRBV6-5
CASKIQGSNNSPLHF,TGTGCCAGCAAGATCCAGGGGTCGAATAATTCACCCCTCCACTTT,few,TRBJ1-6,-,TRBV27
CASSHPTGTTQSTEAFF,TGTGCCAGCAGCCATCCCACAGGGACGACCCAGAGCACTGAAGCTTTCTTT,-,TRBJ1-1,-,TRBV2
CASSPLREGGEKLFF,TGTGCCAGCAGTCCTCTTCGTGAAGGCGGTGAAAAACTGTTTTTT,few,TRBJ1-4,-,TRBV6-1
CASSFGQGSQPQHF,TGTGCCAGCAGTTTCGGACAGGGGAGTCAGCCCCAGCATTTT,-,TRBJ1-5,TRBD1,TRBV12-3/TRBV12-4
CAISGDSQETQYF,TGTGCCATCAGTGGTGACAGCCAAGAGACCCAGTACTTC,-,TRBJ2-5,-,TRBV10-3
CATRIGVQETQYF,TGTGCCACCCGCATAGGAGTCCAAGAGACCCAGTACTTC,-,TRBJ2-5,-,TRBV10-3
CASSQESAVGPTNYGYTF,TGCGCCAGCAGCCAAGAGTCGGCAGTGGGGCCAACTAACTATGGCTACACCTTC,-,TRBJ1-2,-,TRBV4-3
CSATPQGHGYTF,TGCAGTGCCACCCCCCAGGGCCACGGCTACACCTTC,few,TRBJ1-2,-,TRBV20-1
CASSLPTPRDQYF,TGTGCCAGCAGTTTACCGACCCCAAGAGACCAGTACTTC,once,TRBJ2-5,-,TRBV27
CASSLEFGRPEETQYF,TGTGCCAGCAGCTTAGAGTTTGGGCGGCCCGAAGAGACCCAGTACTTC,few,TRBJ2-5,-,TRBV11-2